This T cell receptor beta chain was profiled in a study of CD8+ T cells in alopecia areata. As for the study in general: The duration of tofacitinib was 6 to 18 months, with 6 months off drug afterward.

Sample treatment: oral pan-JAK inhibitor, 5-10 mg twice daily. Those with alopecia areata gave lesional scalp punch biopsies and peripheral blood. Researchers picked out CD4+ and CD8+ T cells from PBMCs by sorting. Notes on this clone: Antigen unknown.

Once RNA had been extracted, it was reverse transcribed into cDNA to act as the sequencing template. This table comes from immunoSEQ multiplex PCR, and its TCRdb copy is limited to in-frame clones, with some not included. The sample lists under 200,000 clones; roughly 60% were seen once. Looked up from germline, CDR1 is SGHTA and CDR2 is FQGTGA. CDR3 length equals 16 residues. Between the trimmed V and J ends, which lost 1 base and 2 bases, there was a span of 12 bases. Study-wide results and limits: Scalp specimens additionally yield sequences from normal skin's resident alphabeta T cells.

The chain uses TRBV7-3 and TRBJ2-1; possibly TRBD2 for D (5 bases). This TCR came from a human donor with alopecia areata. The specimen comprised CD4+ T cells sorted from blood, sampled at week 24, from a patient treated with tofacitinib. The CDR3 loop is CASSLMASSTYNEQFF. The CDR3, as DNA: TGTGCCAGCAGCTTAATGGCTAGCTCGACCTACAATGAGCAGTTCTTC. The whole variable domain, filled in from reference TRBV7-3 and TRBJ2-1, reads GAGVSQTPSNKVTEKGKYVELRCDPISGHTALYWYRQSLGQGPEFLIYFQGTGAADDSGLPNDRFFAVRPEGSVSTLKIQRTERGDSAVYLCASSLMASSTYNEQFFGPGTRLTVL.